What follows are 13 T cell receptor beta chains derived from one specimen sequenced in a study of regulatory T cells in long-lasting Graves disease. Time point described: newly diagnosed GD, antithyroid drugs for less than 3 months. The TCR library was made from RNA that had been extracted from PBMCs in TRIzol. Investigators prepared the TCR beta libraries by applying iRepertoire HTBI primers and Arm-PCR of CDR3 regions. TCRdb independently ran MiXCR on the multiplex PCR reads; one entry per CDR3 protein. The sample records under 800,000 distinct CDR3 sequences, around 17% being singletons. These sequences were also reported in another study, on T cells in Graves' hyperthyroidism and ophthalmopathy.

The input for sequencing was peripheral blood mononuclear cells (PBMCs), taken at new diagnosis, from a patient treated with antithyroid drugs. The receptors derive from a woman aged 25 to 39 with Graves disease.

This clonotype occurred many times. The DNA of the CDR3 is TGTGCCAGCAGTTTATGGGTAGGGCAGAATAGCAATCAGCCCCAGCATTTT. This translates into CASSLWVGQNSNQPQHF. V is TRBV28 and J is TRBJ1-5; D remains unclear. Germline V lookup: CDR1 MDHEN, CDR2 SYDVKM. CDR3 size: 17 residues. Deletions cut 0 bases from V and 0 bases from J, with 12 bases between.

Concerning this clonotype itself: A much larger clone sits a single nucleotide away, making a read error possible. J is TRBJ1-2 and V is TRBV29-1; tentative D call: TRBD1 (5 bases). This CDR3 contains 13 residues. CDR1 SQVTM and CDR2 ANQGSEA come from the germline V gene. The CDR3 coding sequence is TGCGGCGTTGAAGGGCCAGGGCGCTATGGCTACACCTTC. As protein: CGVEGPGRYGYTF.

The chain is built from TRBV7-9 and TRBJ2-7; 8 bases are shared with TRBD1. Germline CDR1 and CDR2: SEHNR and FQNEAQ (reference sequence). This CDR3 comprises 13 residues. With V trimmed by 7 bases and J by 3 bases, 5 bases remained unmatched. The DNA of the CDR3 is TGTGCCAGCAATGACAGGGGTCGCTACGAGCAGTACTTC. It yields the protein CASNDRGRYEQYF.

This clonotype has at least ten counts. This rearrangement joins TRBV27 to TRBJ1-5, with D maybe TRBD1 (6 bases). This CDR3 is built from 17 residues. V lost 0 bases to trimming and J lost 4 bases, with 16 bases between them. The germline V gene encodes CDR1 MNHEY and CDR2 SMNVEV (reference sequence). The CDR3 region has the DNA TGTGCCAGCAGTTTATCGGGTAGCTTGGGGGCGAATCAGCCCCAGCATTTT. As protein: CASSLSGSLGANQPQHF.

There are many counts of this clonotype. This chain uses TRBV12-3 or TRBV12-4 with TRBJ1-1; 7 bases match TRBD1. Trimming removed 8 bases from V and 10 bases from J; junction bases left unmatched: 7. The CDR3 covers 11 residues. The CDR3 nucleotides are TGTGCCAGCGAACAGGGGCAGAGAGCTTTCTTT. Protein sequence: CASEQGQRAFF.

In regard to this clonotype: Just one base apart from a much larger clone, this may be a read error. The V call is TRBV27, the J call TRBJ2-3; the D call may be TRBD1 or TRBD2 (5 bases each). The CDR3 totals 15 residues. Germline V lookup: CDR1 MNHEY, CDR2 SMNVEV (reference sequence). DNA for the CDR3: TGTGCCAGCAGCCTCCTTGGGGGTCCCACAGATGCGCAGTATTTT. Translation: CASSLLGGPTDAQYF.

Many counts were recorded for this clonotype. The chain carries TRBV2 and TRBJ1-2, with 9 nucleotides matching TRBD1. This CDR3 is built from 13 residues. The V gene's germline CDR1 is SNHLY and CDR2 FYNNEI. V shed 8 bases, J shed 6 bases, and the junction held 7 bases outside the gene matches. CDR3 amino acids: CASRTGEEDGYTF. The CDR3 bases are TGTGCCAGCCGGACAGGGGAAGAGGATGGCTACACCTTC.

This clonotype appeared many times. This chain uses TRBV28 with TRBJ1-5, with 7 bases fitting TRBD1. V trimming: 6 bases; J trimming: 6 bases; junction bases outside the gene matches: 8. The CDR3 contains 14 residues. Germline V gene data show CDR1 as MDHEN and CDR2 as SYDVKM. The CDR3 DNA reads as TGTGCCAGCAGCCTAACGGACAGGCCTCAGCCCCAGCATTTT. Amino acid sequence: CASSLTDRPQPQHF. The full variable domain, with the rest looked up from reference TRBV28 and TRBJ1-5, is DVKVTQSSRYLVKRTGEKVFLECVQDMDHENMFWYRQDPGLGLRLIYFSYDVKMKEKGDIPEGYSVSREKKERFSLILESASTNQTSMYLCASSLTDRPQPQHFGDGTRLSIL.

This clonotype was counted between two and nine times. This chain uses TRBV7-9 with TRBJ2-7; TRBD1 is a possible D gene (6 bases). Germline CDR1 SEHNR, CDR2 FQNEAQ (reference sequence). V gave up 5 bases and J gave up 6 bases, with 17 bases separating them. The CDR3 runs 14 residues. For the CDR3, the DNA is TGTGCCAGCAGCCCGCGGACAGCGCAGAGCGAGCAGTACTTC. Its protein product is CASSPRTAQSEQYF.

This clonotype appeared a single time. The rearrangement links TRBV12-3 or TRBV12-4 to TRBJ2-4; no reliable D call. This CDR3 contains 13 residues. Trimming removed 6 bases at V and 7 bases at J, with 13 bases between. CDR3 sequence (DNA): TGTGCCAGCAGCATTAACCCGAATAACATTCAGTACTTC. This codes for CASSINPNNIQYF.

To note about this clonotype: A read error may be the cause here, since a much bigger clone is one base away. The CDR3 end shows no conserved phenylalanine or tryptophan, and so a read error is likely. The rearrangement links TRBV19 to TRBJ1-1; a weak D match, TRBD1 (5 bases). Trimming left V 3 bases short and J 1 base short, with 18 bases between. CDR1 LNHDA and CDR2 SQIVND come from the germline V gene (reference sequence). This CDR3 has 17 residues. In DNA, the CDR3 is TGTGCCAGTAGTATGGGACTGACGCGGGGCGCGAACACTGAAGCTTTCCTT. Encoded protein: CASSMGLTRGANTEAFL.

This clonotype was recorded at least ten times. V usage is TRBV7-2 and J usage is TRBJ1-2; D not certain. V lost 5 bases to trimming and J lost 8 bases, with 15 bases between them. Germline CDR1 SGHTA, CDR2 FQGNSA. The CDR3 is made up of 13 amino acids. The CDR3 loop reads CASSLWNRNGYTF. As DNA, the CDR3 is TGTGCCAGCAGCCTCTGGAATCGCAACGGCTACACCTTC. The full variable domain, in which reference TRBV7-2 and TRBJ1-2 provide the parts outside the CDR3, is GAGVSQSPSNKVTEKGKDVELRCDPISGHTALYWYRQSLGQGLEFLIYFQGNSAPDKSGLPSDRFSAERTGGSVSTLTIQRTQQEDSAVYLCASSLWNRNGYTFGSGTRLTVV.

This clonotype was counted between two and nine times. The chain recombines TRBV30 with TRBJ2-7; the D gene is possibly TRBD1 (5 bases). CDR3 length: 13 amino acids. Per the germline V gene, CDR1 is GTSNPN and CDR2 is SVGIG (reference sequence). Trimming removed 4 bases at V and 2 bases at J, with 12 bases between. The CDR3 sequence: CAWNRAGPYEQYF. Written as DNA, the CDR3 is TGTGCCTGGAATAGGGCAGGGCCCTACGAGCAGTACTTC.